This T cell receptor beta chain was sequenced in a study of T-cell memory formation after mild COVID-19. The CDR3 is 15 residues long. The germline V gene encodes CDR1 MNHEY and CDR2 SVGAGI. J gave up 5 bases and V 2 bases, and 7 bases lay outside the gene matches. This clonotype was counted only a few times. Its target is not known. 5'RACE primed at constant segments yielded TCR alpha and TCR beta cDNA libraries bearing sample barcodes and UMIs. TCRdb recomputed calls from the 5' RACE reads with MiXCR, one row per CDR3 protein. The sample holds some 340,000 distinct CDR3 sequences, 10% to 15% seen once. Study-level findings and limits: The authors did not confirm SARS-CoV-2 specificity of second-wave clones peaking day 37. Clones contracting across day 15 to 85 had a balanced CD4/CD8 profile; later expanding clones leaned CD4+.

The material sequenced was PBMCs or a T cell subset sorted from them (not recorded which). The V gene is TRBV6-5, the J gene TRBJ2-7, with 9 positions matching TRBD1. The sequence derives from a man younger than 35 who had mild COVID-19 (a few samples of this study predate the infection). Cell type and time point are not known. CDR3 sequence: CASSYLWTGAHEQYF. The CDR3 DNA reads as TGTGCCAGCAGTTACCTCTGGACAGGGGCCCACGAGCAGTACTTC.